Sequencing of this T cell receptor beta chain was carried out in a study of Ad26.COV2.S vaccination and SARS-CoV-2 variants. Across the whole study: COV1001, an Ad26.COV2.S trial, supplied this vaccine-arm donor. Participants got Ad26.COV2.S intramuscularly, once or twice 56 days apart.

As to this clone: Its antigen is undetermined.

Specified treatment: roughly 18 received Ad26.COV2.S at low or high dose, single or two shots; 5 received placebo; per-sample allocation not given. Each sample was drawn 63 days after the first injection (of vaccine or placebo). General observations from the study: CD8+ and CD4+ T cells specific for spike reportedly responded with substantial breadth after vaccination.

With 6 bases removed from V and 0 bases from J, the gap between germline ends came to 20 bases. The CDR3 is 17 amino acids. Germline-derived CDR1 and CDR2 are LNHDA and SQIVND (reference sequence). The method was immunoSEQ multiplex PCR; TCRdb's version includes in-frame clones alone and lacks a portion of them. The sample has around 300,000 clones; 90% are singletons. The chain combines TRBV19 with TRBJ1-1, with D possibly being TRBD1 (6 bases). Here the sequenced sample was peripheral blood, taken in a trial of Ad26.COV2.S vaccine versus placebo. The clonotype originates from a person between 18 and 59 years old who received the Ad26.COV2.S COVID-19 vaccine or a placebo. The CDR3 DNA reads TGTGCCAGTAGCCCCGGGGGGGGGCGTTCGATGAACACTGAAGCTTTCTTT. Translating gives CASSPGGGRSMNTEAFF.